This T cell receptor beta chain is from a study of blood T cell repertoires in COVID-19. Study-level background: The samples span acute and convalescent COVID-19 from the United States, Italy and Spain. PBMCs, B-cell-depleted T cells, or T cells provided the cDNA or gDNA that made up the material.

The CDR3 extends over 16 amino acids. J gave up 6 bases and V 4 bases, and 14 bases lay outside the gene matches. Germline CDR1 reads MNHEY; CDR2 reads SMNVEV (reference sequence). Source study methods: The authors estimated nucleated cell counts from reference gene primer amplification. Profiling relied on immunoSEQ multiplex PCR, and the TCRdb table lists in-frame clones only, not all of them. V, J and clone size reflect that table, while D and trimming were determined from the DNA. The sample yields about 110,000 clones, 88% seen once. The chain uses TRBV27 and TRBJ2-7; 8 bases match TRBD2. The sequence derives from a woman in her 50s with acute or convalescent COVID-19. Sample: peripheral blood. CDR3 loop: CASSSTKSGRLGEQYF. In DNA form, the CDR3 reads TGTGCCAGCAGTTCTACAAAGAGCGGGAGACTAGGCGAGCAGTACTTC.